The 25 T cell receptor beta chains in this list originate from one sample, sequenced in a study of blood T cell repertoires in COVID-19. The protocol was immunoSEQ multiplex PCR, while the TCRdb copy is restricted to in-frame clones and leaves out a portion. This repertoire shows approximately 250,000 clones, approximately 90% found once; its top ten account for roughly 3.9%. The material sequenced was PBMCs or T cells enriched from blood (not recorded which). The receptors shown here come from a woman between 25 and 40 years old with acute COVID-19.

This clone was seen only a few times. The V call is TRBV28, the J call TRBJ1-5; TRBD1 is a possible D gene (5 bases). The germline V gene encodes CDR1 MDHEN and CDR2 SYDVKM. The CDR3 consists of 14 residues. The V end was cut by 8 bases, the J end by 0 bases, with 11 bases between. The CDR3 nucleotides are TGTGCCAGCTCCGGAGGGGATAGCAATCAGCCCCAGCATTTT. Its protein is CASSGGDSNQPQHF. The full variable domain, completed using reference TRBV28 and TRBJ1-5, is DVKVTQSSRYLVKRTGEKVFLECVQDMDHENMFWYRQDPGLGLRLIYFSYDVKMKEKGDIPEGYSVSREKKERFSLILESASTNQTSMYLCASSGGDSNQPQHFGDGTRLSIL.

The gene calls are TRBV4-1 and TRBJ2-7, with 7 bases matching TRBD1. V was clipped by 3 bases and J by 2 bases; unmatched bases: 10. The CDR3 has 16 residues. From germline, CDR1 is MGHRA and CDR2 YSYEKL. The CDR3 is CASSQTIAGTAYEQYF. As DNA, the CDR3 is TGCGCCAGCAGCCAGACAATTGCCGGGACAGCCTACGAGCAGTACTTC.

CDR3 bases: TGTGCCAGTATTGGTAGGCAGGGCATCGTGAAGGATGAGCAGTTCTTC. This codes for CASIGRQGIVKDEQFF. This chain connects TRBV19 to TRBJ2-1; tentative D call: TRBD1 (5 bases). With 7 bases removed from V and 8 bases from J, the gap between germline ends came to 24 bases. The CDR3 consists of 16 residues. CDR1 LNHDA and CDR2 SQIVND come from the germline V gene (reference sequence).

This chain joins TRBV14 and TRBJ2-7; maybe TRBD1 (5 bases). Trimming took off 1 base at V and 5 bases at J, with 9 bases between the two ends. Germline values: CDR1 SGHDN, CDR2 FVKESK. The CDR3 length is 13 residues. In nucleotides, the CDR3 is TGTGCCAGCAGCCAAGTAGGGGAACACGAGCAGTACTTC. This gives the protein CASSQVGEHEQYF.

The chain uses TRBV10-2 and TRBJ1-5, with a tentative D call TRBD1 (6 bases). The CDR3 length is 14 residues. V lost 10 bases and J lost 0, with 13 bases in between. The germline gives CDR1 WSHSY, CDR2 SAAADI. CDR3 in DNA: TGCGCCACCACCCTAGGGGGTAGCAATCAGCCCCAGCATTTT. This gives the protein CATTLGGSNQPQHF.

The CDR3 coding sequence is TGCGCCAGCAGTGTACTAGCGGGGAAAACCGGGGAGCTGTTTTTT. It is translated as CASSVLAGKTGELFF. This chain connects TRBV10-2 to TRBJ2-2, with 10 positions matching TRBD2. Unmatched junction bases numbered 4, after V lost 4 bases and J lost 5 bases. Looked up from germline, CDR1 is WSHSY and CDR2 is SAAADI. The CDR3 is made up of 15 amino acids.

This rearrangement joins TRBV4-2 to TRBJ2-7; 15 bases fit TRBD2. In germline, CDR1 is LGHNA, CDR2 YNFKEQ. Trimming removed 3 bases from V and 2 bases from J; junction bases left unmatched: 5. The CDR3 runs 17 residues. The CDR3 loop is CASSQGTSGRSPYEQYF. Here the CDR3 DNA reads TGTGCCAGCAGCCAGGGGACTAGCGGGAGGTCCCCCTACGAGCAGTACTTC.

The chain combines TRBV10-2 with TRBJ2-1; TRBD2 matches 7 bases. Unmatched junction bases numbered 8, after V lost 6 bases and J lost 3 bases. This CDR3 has 15 amino acids. CDR1 WSHSY and CDR2 SAAADI come from the germline V gene. The CDR3 DNA reads TGCGCCAGCAGACTAACTAGCGCGATCTACAATGAGCAGTTCTTC. Protein product: CASRLTSAIYNEQFF.

A single count supports this clone. The sample holds other DNA sequences that translate to the same CDR3. The V gene is TRBV3-1 (or the pseudogene TRBV3-2), the J gene TRBJ2-7; D not certain. The CDR3 runs to 12 residues. V was cut by 0 bases and J by 2 bases, with 2 bases left in between. Germline lookup yields CDR1 LGHDT and CDR2 YNNKEL (reference sequence). The CDR3 protein is CASSQDTYEQYF. In DNA, the CDR3 is TGTGCCAGCAGCCAAGACACCTACGAGCAGTACTTC.

The rearrangement joins TRBV19 to TRBJ1-5; possible D gene TRBD1, 5 bases. Germline CDR1 LNHDA, CDR2 SQIVND (reference sequence). The CDR3 is 12 residues long. The V end was cut by 4 bases, the J end by 6 bases, with 7 bases between. The CDR3, as DNA: TGTGCCAGTAGTAGGGGGGGTCAGCCCCAGCATTTT. Amino acid sequence: CASSRGGQPQHF.

The V and J genes are TRBV2 and TRBJ2-7; the match to TRBD2 covers 9 bases. In germline, CDR1 is SNHLY, CDR2 FYNNEI. Unmatched junction bases numbered 8, after V lost 1 base and J lost 4 bases. The CDR3 runs 16 residues. The CDR3 sequence: CASSEGHAGGPYEQYF. The CDR3 region has the DNA TGTGCCAGCAGTGAAGGACATGCGGGAGGGCCTTACGAGCAGTACTTC.

The table lists this clone with a count of one. The rearrangement uses TRBV18 and TRBJ2-7; weak D call: TRBD1 (5 bases). Germline loops: CDR1 KGHSH, CDR2 LQKENI. The V gene lost 0 bases and the J gene lost 6 bases, with 9 bases spanning the gap. This CDR3 comprises 13 residues. The CDR3 is CASSPPGDTEQYF. In DNA form, the CDR3 reads TGTGCCAGCTCACCACCAGGGGATACCGAGCAGTACTTC.

The sample holds a few counts of this clone. The chain carries TRBV4-3 and TRBJ2-7, with 9 bases fitting TRBD2. The V segment lost 1 base and the J segment 0 bases; nucleotides outside the gene matches: 1. The germline V gene encodes CDR1 LGHNA and CDR2 YSLEER. This CDR3 region has 15 residues. CDR3 nucleotide sequence: TGCGCCAGCAGCCAAGGACTAGCGGACTCCTACGAGCAGTACTTC. Its protein product is CASSQGLADSYEQYF.

This chain connects TRBV28 to TRBJ2-2; D might be TRBD2 (5 bases). Germline CDR1 is MDHEN and CDR2 is SYDVKM. This CDR3 has 16 amino acids. The V end was cut by 6 bases, the J end by 3 bases, with 17 bases between. CDR3 protein: CASRATDSRDTGELFF. The CDR3 DNA is TGTGCCAGCAGGGCCACGGACTCACGGGACACCGGGGAGCTGTTTTTT. Supplemented by reference TRBV28 and TRBJ2-2, the full variable domain reads DVKVTQSSRYLVKRTGEKVFLECVQDMDHENMFWYRQDPGLGLRLIYFSYDVKMKEKGDIPEGYSVSREKKERFSLILESASTNQTSMYLCASRATDSRDTGELFFGEGSRLTVL.

The rearrangement uses TRBV4-1 and TRBJ2-7, with 10 nucleotides matching TRBD2. CDR1 is MGHRA, CDR2 YSYEKL, per germline. The junction had 8 bases not matched to a gene; V was cut back by 1 base and J by 2 bases. CDR3 length: 17 amino acids. CDR3 residues: CASSQGGAGGIPYEQYF. For the CDR3, the DNA is TGCGCCAGCAGCCAAGGGGGAGCGGGAGGGATACCCTACGAGCAGTACTTC.

The sample holds a few counts of this clone. The chain is built from TRBV7-7 and TRBJ2-3, with 7 bases aligning to TRBD2. CDR1 SSHAT and CDR2 FNYEAQ come from the germline V gene (reference sequence). V shed 1 base, J shed 2 bases, and the junction held 6 bases outside the gene matches. The CDR3 is made up of 16 amino acids. The DNA of the CDR3 is TGTGCCAGCAGCTTAGGCCGGGGGGTGTACACAGATACGCAGTATTTT. Residues: CASSLGRGVYTDTQYF.

This clone was observed a single time. This chain uses TRBV9 with TRBJ2-7, with 11 nucleotides matching TRBD2. The V gene's germline CDR1 is SGDLS and CDR2 YYNGEE. The CDR3 has 14 residues. The V and J ends lost 4 bases and 5 bases, in that order; junction bases with no gene match: 5. The DNA for the CDR3 is TGTGCCAGCAGCACGACTAGCGGGACCGACGAGCAGTACTTC. It codes for CASSTTSGTDEQYF. Full variable domain (missing parts from reference TRBV9 and TRBJ2-7): DSGVTQTPKHLITATGQRVTLRCSPRSGDLSVYWYQQSLDQGLQFLIQYYNGEERAKGNILERFSAQQFPDLHSELNLSSLELGDSALYFCASSTTSGTDEQYFGPGTRLTVT.

The rearrangement links TRBV4-1 to TRBJ2-3, with 9 bases identical to TRBD2. From germline, CDR1 is MGHRA and CDR2 YSYEKL. The CDR3 sequence is 17 residues long. Unmatched junction bases numbered 8, after V lost 2 bases and J lost 2 bases. The CDR3 protein is CASSQFKTSGNTDTQYF. CDR3 sequence (DNA): TGCGCCAGCAGCCAATTTAAGACTAGCGGTAACACAGATACGCAGTATTTT.

The V call is TRBV4-3, the J call TRBJ1-1; D is undetermined. The CDR3 totals 16 residues. Germline V gene data show CDR1 as LGHNA and CDR2 as YSLEER. Trimming shortened V by 3 bases and J by 0 bases, and 14 bases separated the two germline ends. CDR3 sequence: CASSQANSRVNTEAFF. CDR3 in DNA: TGCGCCAGCAGCCAGGCAAACAGTCGCGTGAACACTGAAGCTTTCTTT.

The V call is TRBV29-1, the J call TRBJ2-1, with 7 bases fitting TRBD2. Trimming at V came to 5 bases and at J to 0 bases, leaving 10 bases not matched to a gene. The length of the CDR3 is 16 residues. Looked up from germline, CDR1 is SQVTM and CDR2 is ANQGSEA. The DNA of the CDR3 is TGCAGCGTTTCGGCTAGCGGAGGAACCTCCTACAATGAGCAGTTCTTC. This encodes CSVSASGGTSYNEQFF.

This chain uses TRBV6-4 with TRBJ1-2; D gene ambiguous. This CDR3 has 14 amino acids. Trimming removed 0 bases at V and 8 bases at J, with 13 bases between. The V gene's germline CDR1 is MRHNA and CDR2 SNTAGT. In nucleotides, the CDR3 is TGTGCCAGCAGTGACTCGTCGACCGCGGGGGGCTACACCTTC. This encodes CASSDSSTAGGYTF.

This clone has just a few counts. The chain recombines TRBV7-3 with TRBJ2-2; TRBD2 matches at 8 bases. Losses at the gene ends were 4 bases for V and 7 bases for J; bases not matched to a gene: 11. Germline V gives CDR1 SGHTA, CDR2 FQGTGA. The CDR3 runs 16 residues. Here the CDR3 DNA reads TGTGCCAGCAGCTCCCAGGGGCGGGAGGTTATCGGGGAGCTGTTTTTT. Amino acid sequence: CASSSQGREVIGELFF.

This chain joins TRBV27 and TRBJ2-6; the match to TRBD1 covers 8 bases. This CDR3 region has 15 residues. Losses at the gene ends were 2 bases for V and 5 bases for J; bases not matched to a gene: 2. The germline CDR1 and CDR2 sequences are MNHEY and SMNVEV (reference sequence). CDR3 amino acids: CASSLQGAWANVLTF. In DNA form, the CDR3 reads TGTGCCAGCAGTTTACAGGGGGCCTGGGCCAACGTCCTGACTTTC.

The chain carries TRBV28 and TRBJ1-6, with TRBD1 as a possible D gene (6 bases). Between the trimmed V and J ends, which lost 6 bases and 8 bases, there was a span of 14 bases. Germline assignment: CDR1 MDHEN and CDR2 SYDVKM. This CDR3 is built from 14 residues. CDR3 nucleotides: TGTGCCAGCAGCGAAACAGGGTCCGATTCACCCCTCCACTTT. Translating it yields CASSETGSDSPLHF.

This chain links TRBV2 with TRBJ2-7; D is uncertain. CDR1 and CDR2 (germline): SNHLY, FYNNEI. CDR3 length: 13 amino acids. Trimming stripped 6 bases from V and 7 bases from J, with 16 bases between. CDR3 in amino acids: CASRPTAALEQYF. The CDR3 DNA sequence: TGTGCCAGCAGACCGACGGCAGCGCTTGAGCAGTACTTC.